These T cell receptor beta chains were read from a single sample in a study of blood T cell repertoires in COVID-19. Here immunoSEQ multiplex PCR was the method, and the copy in TCRdb shows in-frame clones only, minus some. The sample yields about 280,000 clones, about 90% seen once. Sequencing was performed on peripheral blood. These receptors were obtained from a woman in her 30s with COVID-19, enrolled during active disease. The CDR3 runs from the conserved cysteine through the conserved F or W. D genes are given only for firm matches. The size field is filled for only some rows; it gives once, few, many or a size class.

clone_size	j_call	d_call	v_call	cdr3_nt	cdr3_aa
-	TRBJ1-1	-	TRBV19	TGTGCCAGTAGTATCAGTATGAACACTGAAGCTTTCTTT	CASSISMNTEAFF
-	TRBJ2-7	TRBD2	TRBV4-1	TGCGCCAGCAGCCTTGGTGCGCGGGAGGCATCCTACGAGCAGTACTTC	CASSLGAREASYEQYF
-	TRBJ1-1	-	TRBV30	TGTGCCTGGAGTGGGTACAGGGTGCCGCAGCAGGTAGCTTTCTTT	CAWSGYRVPQQVAFF
-	TRBJ2-5	-	TRBV5-1	TGCGCCAGCAGCTTTCCAGGGTCTCGGGAGACCCAGTACTTC	CASSFPGSRETQYF
-	TRBJ2-7	TRBD1	TRBV4-3	TGCGCCAGCAGCCAATGGACGTCCGGGACAGCCACCTACGAGCAGTACTTC	CASSQWTSGTATYEQYF
-	TRBJ2-3	TRBD2	TRBV6-5	TGTGCCAGCAGTCTTCAAGCGGGAGGCGGTACGCAGTATTTT	CASSLQAGGGTQYF
-	TRBJ2-2	TRBD2	TRBV4-3	TGCGCCAGCAGCCAATTCCGGGGATCTCTATCGGGAGGGCCTACGGGGGAGCTGTTTTTT	CASSQFRGSLSGGPTGELFF
-	TRBJ1-4	-	TRBV30	TGTGCCTGGGGGGGAGGTCTTATTAATGAAAAACTGTTTTTT	CAWGGGLINEKLFF
-	TRBJ2-7	TRBD2	TRBV27	TGTGCCAGCAGGCTAGCGGGAGGGCCCTCTGGCGAGCAGTACTTC	CASRLAGGPSGEQYF
-	TRBJ1-2	-	TRBV19	TGTGCCAGTAGTATGGTTCGGGGAGGCTATGGCTACACCTTC	CASSMVRGGYGYTF
-	TRBJ1-2	TRBD1	TRBV6-5	TGTGCCAGCGTAGGGGGCAAGGACTATGGCTACACCTTC	CASVGGKDYGYTF
-	TRBJ2-1	-	TRBV7-2	TGTGCCAGCAGCATCGGTCTAGCCAATGAGCAGTTCTTC	CASSIGLANEQFF
-	TRBJ2-3	TRBD2	TRBV5-1	TGCGCCAGCAGCTCCACTAGCGGAGGGACAGATACGCAGTATTTT	CASSSTSGGTDTQYF
once	TRBJ2-7	-	TRBV4-1	TGCGCCAGCAGCCGCGGGGCCAACTACGAGCAGTACTTC	CASSRGANYEQYF
-	TRBJ2-5	-	TRBV18	TGTGCCAGCTCACCTAAGGGGAAGGAGACCCAGTACTTC	CASSPKGKETQYF
-	TRBJ2-5	TRBD1	TRBV5-1	TGCGCCAGCACCTTTAGACAGGGGGCCAGGGAGACCCAGTACTTC	CASTFRQGARETQYF
-	TRBJ1-3	TRBD1	TRBV4-1	TGCGCCAGCAGCCATCCATACCGGGACAGGGGTTCGGGAAACACCATATATTTT	CASSHPYRDRGSGNTIYF
-	TRBJ2-7	TRBD2	TRBV27	TGTGCCAGCAGTAGGAGGCTAGCGGGAGCATACGAGCAGTACTTC	CASSRRLAGAYEQYF
-	TRBJ2-2	-	TRBV19	TGTGCCAGTAGCCTACAGGGAGGGGGGGAGCTGTTTTTT	CASSLQGGGELFF
-	TRBJ2-7	TRBD1	TRBV3-1/TRBV3-2	TGTGCCAGCAGCCAAGTGGGACAGGGTTACGAGCAGTACTTC	CASSQVGQGYEQYF
-	TRBJ2-7	TRBD2	TRBV2	TGTGCCAGCAGTGAAATAGCGGGGCCCTACGAGCAGTACTTC	CASSEIAGPYEQYF
once	TRBJ2-1	-	TRBV4-2	TGTGCCAGCAGCCCTCCCGACCAGCGGGCACTATACAATGAGCAGTTCTTC	CASSPPDQRALYNEQFF